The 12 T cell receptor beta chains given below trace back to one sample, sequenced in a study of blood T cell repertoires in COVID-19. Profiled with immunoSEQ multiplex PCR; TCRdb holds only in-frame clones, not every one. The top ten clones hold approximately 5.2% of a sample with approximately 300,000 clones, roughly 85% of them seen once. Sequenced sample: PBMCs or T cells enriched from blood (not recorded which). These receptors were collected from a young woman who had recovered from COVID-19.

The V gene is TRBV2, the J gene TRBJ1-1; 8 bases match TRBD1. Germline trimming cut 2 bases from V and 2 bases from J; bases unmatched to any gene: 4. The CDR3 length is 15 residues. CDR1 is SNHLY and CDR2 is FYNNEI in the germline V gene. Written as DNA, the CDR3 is TGTGCCAGCAGTGAATGGGGACAGGCTAACACTGAAGCTTTCTTT. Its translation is CASSEWGQANTEAFF.

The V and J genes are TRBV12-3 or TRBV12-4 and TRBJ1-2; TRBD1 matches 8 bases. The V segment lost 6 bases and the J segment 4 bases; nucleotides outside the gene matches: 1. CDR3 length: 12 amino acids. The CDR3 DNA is TGTGCCAGCAGAGGGACAGGCTATGGCTACACCTTC. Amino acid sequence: CASRGTGYGYTF.

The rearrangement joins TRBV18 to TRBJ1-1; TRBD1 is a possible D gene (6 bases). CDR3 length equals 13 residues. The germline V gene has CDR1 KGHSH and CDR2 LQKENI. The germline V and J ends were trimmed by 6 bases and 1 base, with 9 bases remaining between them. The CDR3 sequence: CASSKQGNTEAFF. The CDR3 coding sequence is TGTGCCAGCTCCAAACAGGGGAACACTGAAGCTTTCTTT.

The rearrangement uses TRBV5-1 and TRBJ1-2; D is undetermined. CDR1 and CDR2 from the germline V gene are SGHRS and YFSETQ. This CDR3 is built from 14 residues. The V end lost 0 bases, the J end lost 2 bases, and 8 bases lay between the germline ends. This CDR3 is CASSLGLENYGYTF. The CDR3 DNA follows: TGCGCCAGCAGCTTGGGGTTGGAGAACTATGGCTACACCTTC.

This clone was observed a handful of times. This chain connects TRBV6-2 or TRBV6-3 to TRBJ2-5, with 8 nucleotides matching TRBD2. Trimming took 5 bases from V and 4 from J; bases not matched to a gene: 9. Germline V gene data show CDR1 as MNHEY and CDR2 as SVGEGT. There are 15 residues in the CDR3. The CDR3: CASSPGRGAAETQYF. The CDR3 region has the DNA TGTGCCAGCAGTCCCGGGCGGGGGGCCGCAGAGACCCAGTACTTC.

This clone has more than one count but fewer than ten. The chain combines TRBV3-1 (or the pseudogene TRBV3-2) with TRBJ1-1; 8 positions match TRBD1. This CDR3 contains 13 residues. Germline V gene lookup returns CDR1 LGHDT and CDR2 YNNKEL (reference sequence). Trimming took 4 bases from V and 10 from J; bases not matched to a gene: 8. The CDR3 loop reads CASSLRTGRIAFF. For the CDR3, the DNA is TGTGCCAGCAGCCTACGGACAGGGAGGATAGCTTTCTTT.

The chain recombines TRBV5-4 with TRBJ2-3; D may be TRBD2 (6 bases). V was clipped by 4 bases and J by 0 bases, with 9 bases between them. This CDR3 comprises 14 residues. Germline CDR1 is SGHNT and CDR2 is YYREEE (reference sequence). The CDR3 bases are TGTGCCAGCAGCCCGGGGACTAGCACAGATACGCAGTATTTT. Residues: CASSPGTSTDTQYF.

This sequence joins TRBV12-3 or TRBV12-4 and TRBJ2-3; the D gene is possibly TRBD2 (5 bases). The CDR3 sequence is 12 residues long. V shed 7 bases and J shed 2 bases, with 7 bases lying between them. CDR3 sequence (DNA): TGTGCCAGCACGGAGGACACAGATACGCAGTATTTT. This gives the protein CASTEDTDTQYF.

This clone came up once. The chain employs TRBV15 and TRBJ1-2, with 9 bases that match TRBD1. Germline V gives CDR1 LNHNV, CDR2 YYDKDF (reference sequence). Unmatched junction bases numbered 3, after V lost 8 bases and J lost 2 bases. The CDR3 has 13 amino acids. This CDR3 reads CATAGTGNYGYTF. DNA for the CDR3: TGTGCCACCGCCGGGACAGGGAACTATGGCTACACCTTC.

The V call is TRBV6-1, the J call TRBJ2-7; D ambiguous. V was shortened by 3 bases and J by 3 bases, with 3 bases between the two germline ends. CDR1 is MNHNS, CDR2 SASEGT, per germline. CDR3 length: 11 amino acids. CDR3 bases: TGTGCCAGCAGTGAGCGCTACGAGCAGTACTTC. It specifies CASSERYEQYF.

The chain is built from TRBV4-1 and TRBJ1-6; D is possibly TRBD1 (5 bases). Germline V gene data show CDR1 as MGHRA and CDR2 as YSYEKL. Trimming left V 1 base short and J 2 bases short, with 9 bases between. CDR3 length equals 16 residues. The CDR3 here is CASSQVAGPYNSPLHF. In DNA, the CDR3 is TGCGCCAGCAGCCAAGTTGCAGGGCCCTATAATTCACCCCTCCACTTT.

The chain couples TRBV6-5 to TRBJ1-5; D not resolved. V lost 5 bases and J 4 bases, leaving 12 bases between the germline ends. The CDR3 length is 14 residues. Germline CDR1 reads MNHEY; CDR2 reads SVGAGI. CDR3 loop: CASSPPGLNQPQHF. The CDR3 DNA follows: TGTGCCAGCAGTCCCCCAGGACTTAATCAGCCCCAGCATTTT.